This T cell receptor beta chain stems from a study of identical twins. Study-wide results and limits: Out-of-frame alpha sequences shared by twins were enriched for low generation probability.

TCRdb passed the 5' RACE reads through MiXCR, listing each CDR3 protein once. The sample holds 640,000 or so distinct CDR3 sequences, approximately 6.1% seen once. V lost 6 bases, J lost 9 bases, and 18 bases lay in between. The CDR3 is made up of 13 amino acids. Germline V gene data show CDR1 as DFQATT and CDR2 as SNEGSKA (reference sequence). This clonotype was recorded at least ten times. Its antigen is undetermined. Sequenced material: naive T cells sorted from blood. This chain uses TRBV20-1 with TRBJ2-1; maybe TRBD2 (6 bases). This receptor was identified in a man in his late teens or twenties in good health. CDR3 amino acids: CSAPAGPKSEQFF. Written as DNA, the CDR3 is TGCAGTGCCCCAGCGGGCCCCAAAAGTGAGCAGTTCTTC.